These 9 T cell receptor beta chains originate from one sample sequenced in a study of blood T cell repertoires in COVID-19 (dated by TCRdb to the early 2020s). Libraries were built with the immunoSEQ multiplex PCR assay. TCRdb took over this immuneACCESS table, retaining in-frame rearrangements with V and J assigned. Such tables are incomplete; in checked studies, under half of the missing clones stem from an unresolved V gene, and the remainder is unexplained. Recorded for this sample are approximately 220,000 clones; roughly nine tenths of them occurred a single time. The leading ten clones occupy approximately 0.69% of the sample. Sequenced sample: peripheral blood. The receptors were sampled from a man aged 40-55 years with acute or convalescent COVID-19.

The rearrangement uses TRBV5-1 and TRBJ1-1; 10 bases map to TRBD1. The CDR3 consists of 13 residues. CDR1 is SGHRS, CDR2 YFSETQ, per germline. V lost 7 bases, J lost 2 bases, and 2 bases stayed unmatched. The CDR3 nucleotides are TGCGCCAGCCGACAGGGGGCTAACACTGAAGCTTTCTTT. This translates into CASRQGANTEAFF.

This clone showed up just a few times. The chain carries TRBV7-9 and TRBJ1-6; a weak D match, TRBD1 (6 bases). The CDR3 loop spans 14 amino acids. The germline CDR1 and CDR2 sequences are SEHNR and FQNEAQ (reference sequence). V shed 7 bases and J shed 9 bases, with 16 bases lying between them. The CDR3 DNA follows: TGTGCCAGCAATTTTGGGGGGGCTGCTTCACCCCTCCACTTT. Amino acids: CASNFGGAASPLHF.

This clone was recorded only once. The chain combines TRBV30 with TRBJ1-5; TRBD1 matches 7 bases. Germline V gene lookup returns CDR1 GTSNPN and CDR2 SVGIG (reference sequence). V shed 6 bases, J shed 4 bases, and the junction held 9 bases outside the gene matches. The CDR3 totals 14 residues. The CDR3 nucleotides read TGTGCCTGCTCAGGGACAGAAATTAATCAGCCCCAGCATTTT. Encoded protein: CACSGTEINQPQHF.

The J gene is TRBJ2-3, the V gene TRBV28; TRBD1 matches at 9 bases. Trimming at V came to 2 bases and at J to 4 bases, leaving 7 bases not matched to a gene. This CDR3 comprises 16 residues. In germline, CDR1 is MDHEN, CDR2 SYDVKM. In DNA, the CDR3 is TGTGCCAGCAGTTTAGGAGCGGGACAGGGTGCAGATACGCAGTATTTT. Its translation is CASSLGAGQGADTQYF.

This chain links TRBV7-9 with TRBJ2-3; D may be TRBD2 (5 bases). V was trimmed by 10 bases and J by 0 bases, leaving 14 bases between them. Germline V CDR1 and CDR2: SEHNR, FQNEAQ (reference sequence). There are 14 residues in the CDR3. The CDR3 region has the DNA TGTGCCACCCAAGGGCGGACTAGCACAGATACGCAGTATTTT. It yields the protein CATQGRTSTDTQYF.

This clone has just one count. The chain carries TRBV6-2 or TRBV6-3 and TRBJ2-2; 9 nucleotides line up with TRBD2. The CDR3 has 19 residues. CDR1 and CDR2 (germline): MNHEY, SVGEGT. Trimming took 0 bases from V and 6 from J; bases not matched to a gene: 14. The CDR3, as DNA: TGTGCCAGCAGTTACTCATTGCTAGCGGGATATCGGGCTCCCGGGGAGCTGTTTTTT. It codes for CASSYSLLAGYRAPGELFF.

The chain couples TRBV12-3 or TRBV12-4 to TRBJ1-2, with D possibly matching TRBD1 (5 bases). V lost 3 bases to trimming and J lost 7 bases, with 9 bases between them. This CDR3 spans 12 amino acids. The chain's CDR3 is CASSLVGAGYTF. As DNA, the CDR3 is TGTGCCAGCAGTTTGGTAGGGGCTGGCTACACCTTC.

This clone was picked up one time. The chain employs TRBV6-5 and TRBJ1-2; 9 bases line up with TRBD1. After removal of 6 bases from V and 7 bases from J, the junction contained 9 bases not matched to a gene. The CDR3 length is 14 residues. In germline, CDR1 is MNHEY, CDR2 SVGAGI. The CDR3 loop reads CASRHRDRDGGYTF. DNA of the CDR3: TGTGCCAGCAGACACCGGGACAGGGATGGTGGCTACACCTTC.

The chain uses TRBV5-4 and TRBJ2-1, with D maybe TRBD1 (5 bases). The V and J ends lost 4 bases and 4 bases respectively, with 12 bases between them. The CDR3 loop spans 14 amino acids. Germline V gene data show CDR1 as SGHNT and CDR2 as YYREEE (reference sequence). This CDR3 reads CASSPRTSYNEQFF. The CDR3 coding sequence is TGTGCCAGCAGCCCTAGGACAAGTTACAATGAGCAGTTCTTC.